This T cell receptor beta chain originates from a study of blood T cell repertoires in COVID-19. Sequencing used immunoSEQ multiplex PCR; TCRdb keeps in-frame clones, though not all of them. This table holds roughly 200,000 clones, more than 70% found once. This CDR3 region has 13 residues. The V gene end was trimmed by 2 bases and the J gene end by 9 bases; junction bases not matched to a gene: 5. Germline-derived CDR1 and CDR2 are ENHRY and SYGVKD. This TCR came from a man between 40 and 49 years old with active or convalescent COVID-19. Sequenced sample: peripheral blood. The genes are TRBV10-3 and TRBJ1-1; 8 bases map to TRBD1. In nucleotides, the CDR3 is TGTGCCATCAGTGAGCCCCGGACAGGGCAAGCTTTCTTT. It encodes CAISEPRTGQAFF.